Presented here are 21 T cell receptor beta chains from one specimen sequenced in a study of cytomegalovirus exposure and HLA in healthy donors. PCR amplification relied on 60 Vbeta primers (plus 13 Jbeta primers). The repertoire was sequenced with immunoSEQ multiplex PCR; TCRdb's copy has only in-frame clones and lacks some. The sample includes roughly 160,000 clones, under 90% of them seen just once. The sequenced material came from PBMCs. The receptor source for this set is a man aged 25 to 40 in good health and CMV-seronegative.

This chain connects TRBV6-8 to TRBJ1-2, with 8 bases fitting TRBD1. Trimming removed 4 bases from V and 1 base from J; junction bases left unmatched: 5. The CDR3 spans 15 residues. Germline V lookup: CDR1 MNHGY, CDR2 SAAAGT. The CDR3 protein is CASSWTGKINYGYTF. The DNA of the CDR3 is TGTGCCAGCAGTTGGACAGGGAAGATTAACTATGGCTACACCTTC.

The gene calls are TRBV10-3 and TRBJ1-1; D is uncertain. There are 13 residues in the CDR3. Germline values: CDR1 ENHRY, CDR2 SYGVKD. Trimming cost V 6 bases and J 0 bases, with 8 bases left between them. This CDR3 reads CAIRAPMNTEAFF. CDR3 coding DNA: TGTGCCATCAGGGCCCCCATGAACACTGAAGCTTTCTTT.

The V call is TRBV19, the J call TRBJ2-1; 11 bases align to TRBD2. CDR3 size: 15 residues. J gave up 6 bases and V 6 bases, and 7 bases lay outside the gene matches. From germline, CDR1 is LNHDA and CDR2 SQIVND (reference sequence). The CDR3: CASSLLAGEGNEQFF. In DNA, the CDR3 is TGTGCCAGTAGCCTACTAGCGGGAGAGGGCAATGAGCAGTTCTTC.

This rearrangement joins TRBV5-4 to TRBJ2-3; maybe TRBD2 (5 bases). The CDR3 extends over 12 amino acids. Germline CDR1 reads SGHNT; CDR2 reads YYREEE (reference sequence). V lost 6 bases and J 6 bases, leaving 11 bases between the germline ends. DNA for the CDR3: TGTGCCAGCACGGGGAACGCGGATACGCAGTATTTT. This translates into CASTGNADTQYF.

In its sample, this clone was seen once. This chain connects TRBV7-9 to TRBJ1-6; 11 bases map to TRBD1. Trimming took 1 base from V and 8 from J; bases not matched to a gene: 7. The CDR3 runs to 17 residues. CDR1 is SEHNR and CDR2 is FQNEAQ in the germline V gene (reference sequence). The CDR3 DNA reads TGTGCCAGCAGCTTAGGAGCCTCGGGACAGGGGGATTCACCCCTCCACTTT. Translated, it gives CASSLGASGQGDSPLHF.

The J gene is TRBJ2-7, the V gene TRBV4-3; no clear D. Germline-derived CDR1 and CDR2 are LGHNA and YSLEER. The CDR3 is 14 residues long. The germline V and J ends were trimmed by 1 base and 2 bases, with 9 bases remaining between them. CDR3 in DNA: TGCGCCAGCAGCCAAGGCGCACCGCCCTACGAGCAGTACTTC. This codes for CASSQGAPPYEQYF.

This clone was seen a few times. The chain uses TRBV2 and TRBJ2-7; the D gene is possibly TRBD2 (7 bases). There are 16 residues in the CDR3. V gave up 6 bases and J gave up 0 bases, with 18 bases separating them. Germline loops: CDR1 SNHLY, CDR2 FYNNEI. CDR3 nucleotides: TGTGCCAGCAGCGCCCTGGGGGGGCTCAGCTCCTACGAGCAGTACTTC. Its protein is CASSALGGLSSYEQYF.

This chain links TRBV2 with TRBJ2-7, with 10 bases identical to TRBD1. Trimming took 6 bases from V and 3 from J; bases not matched to a gene: 2. CDR1 and CDR2 from the germline V gene are SNHLY and FYNNEI. This CDR3 spans 13 amino acids. This chain's CDR3 is CASSGTGDYEQYF. In DNA, the CDR3 is TGTGCCAGCAGCGGGACAGGGGACTACGAGCAGTACTTC.

The chain links TRBV19 to TRBJ1-2; D is possibly TRBD1 (6 bases). The CDR3 contains 14 residues. Germline values: CDR1 LNHDA, CDR2 SQIVND (reference sequence). Deletions cut 6 bases from V and 4 bases from J, with 15 bases between. DNA for the CDR3: TGTGCCAGTAGATTGACGGGACAAACCTATGGCTACACCTTC. Translating gives CASRLTGQTYGYTF.

The V call is TRBV19, the J call TRBJ1-2; TRBD1 agrees at 8 bases. The V and J ends lost 7 bases and 5 bases, in that order; junction bases with no gene match: 6. Germline V gene sequence: CDR1 LNHDA, CDR2 SQIVND (reference sequence). This CDR3 has 13 amino acids. The CDR3 is CASTPGQVYGYTF. The CDR3, as DNA: TGTGCCAGTACCCCGGGACAGGTTTATGGCTACACCTTC. The variable domain in full, completed from reference TRBV19 and TRBJ1-2, reads DGGITQSPKYLFRKEGQNVTLSCEQNLNHDAMYWYRQDPGQGLRLIYYSQIVNDFQKGDIAEGYSVSREKKESFPLTVTSAQKNPTAFYLCASTPGQVYGYTFGSGTRLTVV.

This chain links TRBV5-5 with TRBJ1-1; weak D call: TRBD1 (5 bases). This CDR3 comprises 14 residues. V dropped 4 bases and J dropped 4 bases, with 14 bases sitting between them. The germline CDR1 and CDR2 sequences are SGHKS and YYEKEE (reference sequence). CDR3 in DNA: TGTGCCAGCAGCCCCCAGACAGTCCCCACTGAAGCTTTCTTT. This codes for CASSPQTVPTEAFF. The full variable domain, rest sourced from reference TRBV5-5 and TRBJ1-1, is DAGVTQSPTHLIKTRGQQVTLRCSPISGHKSVSWYQQVLGQGPQFIFQYYEKEERGRGNFPDRFSARQFPNYSSELNVNALLLGDSALYLCASSPQTVPTEAFFGQGTRLTVV.

A remark on this clone: An end of the junction does not agree with germline; a read error may underlie this. This sample includes further DNA sequences coding for the same CDR3. The V call is TRBV27, the J call TRBJ1-4; D remains unclear. The CDR3 loop spans 14 amino acids. Germline loops: CDR1 MNHEY, CDR2 SMNVEV (reference sequence). The CDR3 DNA reads TGTGCCAGCAGCCTAGGAGGAGGTAATGAGAAACTGTTTTTT. As protein: CASSLGGGNEKLFF.

This rearrangement joins TRBV5-4 to TRBJ2-1, with TRBD1 identical over 10 bases. Germline V gene lookup returns CDR1 SGHNT and CDR2 YYREEE (reference sequence). The V segment lost 4 bases and the J segment 16 bases; nucleotides outside the gene matches: 8. This CDR3 comprises 12 residues. The CDR3 reads CASSPRTGGDFF. For the CDR3, the DNA is TGTGCCAGCAGCCCGAGGACAGGGGGGGATTTCTTC.

V usage is TRBV6-5 and J usage is TRBJ2-4, with 15 nucleotides matching TRBD2. This CDR3 has 13 amino acids. From germline, CDR1 is MNHEY and CDR2 SVGAGI. V lost 8 bases to trimming and J lost 10 bases; unmatched junction nucleotides: 3. The CDR3 loop reads CASAGLAGGIQYF. CDR3 in DNA: TGTGCCAGCGCTGGACTAGCGGGGGGGATTCAGTACTTC.

The chain links TRBV5-5 to TRBJ1-5; TRBD1 matches at 7 bases. Germline CDR1 SGHKS, CDR2 YYEKEE (reference sequence). The CDR3 sequence is 14 residues long. Losses at the gene ends were 0 bases for V and 7 bases for J; bases not matched to a gene: 4. The CDR3 region is CASSLAGGGQPQHF. The CDR3 DNA reads TGTGCCAGCAGCTTGGCAGGGGGAGGACAGCCCCAGCATTTT. The full variable domain, completed using reference TRBV5-5 and TRBJ1-5, is DAGVTQSPTHLIKTRGQQVTLRCSPISGHKSVSWYQQVLGQGPQFIFQYYEKEERGRGNFPDRFSARQFPNYSSELNVNALLLGDSALYLCASSLAGGGQPQHFGDGTRLSIL.

This clone was counted a single time. The chain couples TRBV5-1 to TRBJ1-1; D is unresolved. V was clipped by 7 bases and J by 3 bases, with 13 bases between them. The CDR3 has 13 residues. The germline gives CDR1 SGHRS, CDR2 YFSETQ. The CDR3 DNA reads TGCGCCAGCGGCTCGGGGTGGGACACTGAAGCTTTCTTT. Translating gives CASGSGWDTEAFF. Combining the CDR3 with reference TRBV5-1 and TRBJ1-1 gives the whole variable domain KAGVTQTPRYLIKTRGQQVTLSCSPISGHRSVSWYQQTPGQGLQFLFEYFSETQRNKGNFPGRFSGRQFSNSRSEMNVSTLELGDSALYLCASGSGWDTEAFFGQGTRLTVV.

The genes are TRBV10-3 and TRBJ1-4, with TRBD1 matching 10 bases. Germline V lookup: CDR1 ENHRY, CDR2 SYGVKD. Trimming removed 0 bases from V and 8 bases from J; junction bases left unmatched: 9. CDR3 length: 17 residues. The CDR3 loop reads CAISESRLTGGAEKLFF. The CDR3 DNA reads as TGTGCCATCAGTGAGTCCCGATTGACAGGGGGCGCCGAAAAACTGTTTTTT.

As concerns this clone: Other DNA sequences from this sample encode an identical CDR3 as well. V and J are TRBV27 and TRBJ2-5; D is perhaps TRBD1 (5 bases). This CDR3 region has 14 residues. Germline V lookup: CDR1 MNHEY, CDR2 SMNVEV (reference sequence). Trimming stripped 6 bases from V and 1 base from J, with 12 bases between. This CDR3 reads CASRESGSQETQYF. CDR3 in DNA: TGTGCCAGCAGAGAGTCAGGGTCCCAAGAGACCCAGTACTTC.

The V gene is TRBV28, the J gene TRBJ2-3; D may be TRBD1 (6 bases). This CDR3 is 14 amino acids long. Between the trimmed V and J ends, which lost 8 bases and 3 bases, there was a span of 15 bases. Germline V gives CDR1 MDHEN, CDR2 SYDVKM. CDR3 in amino acids: CASFRDIRTDTQYF. As DNA, the CDR3 is TGTGCCAGCTTCCGGGACATTAGGACAGATACGCAGTATTTT.

The V gene is TRBV5-1, the J gene TRBJ2-1; 13 bases agree with TRBD2. The CDR3 contains 15 residues. V dropped 5 bases and J dropped 5; count of bases not matched to a gene: 4. CDR1 and CDR2 from the germline V gene are SGHRS and YFSETQ. CDR3 protein: CASRIGLAGDNEQFF. For the CDR3, the DNA is TGCGCCAGCAGAATCGGACTAGCGGGGGACAATGAGCAGTTCTTC. Combining the CDR3 with reference TRBV5-1 and TRBJ2-1 gives the whole variable domain KAGVTQTPRYLIKTRGQQVTLSCSPISGHRSVSWYQQTPGQGLQFLFEYFSETQRNKGNFPGRFSGRQFSNSRSEMNVSTLELGDSALYLCASRIGLAGDNEQFFGPGTRLTVL.

This chain uses TRBV6-5 with TRBJ2-1; 14 nucleotides agree with TRBD2. The CDR3 runs 16 residues. CDR1 and CDR2 from the germline V gene are MNHEY and SVGAGI. V lost 4 bases, J lost 8 bases, and 7 bases stayed unmatched. The CDR3 DNA is TGTGCCAGCAGTTCGCTGACTAGCGGGGGGGCTGATGAGCAGTTCTTC. Amino acid sequence: CASSSLTSGGADEQFF.